Reported below is one T cell receptor beta chain. The target antigen is unknown. Losses at the gene ends were 3 bases for V and 4 bases for J; bases not matched to a gene: 5. This CDR3 region has 15 residues. CDR1 and CDR2 from the germline V gene are SGHTA and FQGNSA. These data belong to a study of T cell responses to AZD1222 COVID-19 vaccine. Overall study context: Pooled together were second doses at about 4 or about 12 weeks. The study, taken as a whole, reports: After two AZD1222 doses, spike-specific TCR breadth and depth rose versus day 0. The donors showed a predominance of white British ancestry and of females, with possible underestimation of clonal diversity. Nearly half of spike-specific TCRs reportedly target unmutated variant regions.

TCRdb's copy holds only in-frame clones and misses some; the assay was immunoSEQ multiplex PCR. The sample holds around 85,000 clones, 80% to 90% seen once. The receptor was isolated from an adult in good health. Here the sequenced sample was peripheral blood, taken on day 0 of AZD1222 vaccination. The chain couples TRBV7-2 to TRBJ2-3; TRBD2 matches at 9 bases. The CDR3 here is CASSLGGGAADTQYF. Here the CDR3 DNA reads TGTGCCAGCAGCTTGGGCGGGGGGGCCGCAGATACGCAGTATTTT.